What follows describes a single T cell receptor (beta chain). No antigen is known for it. These data come from a study of CD8 T cells in Susac syndrome. Notes on the study in general: The study's TCR sequencing and HLA analysis covered a relatively small number of individuals, and the study acknowledged this.

After extraction with the RNeasy kit, roughly 0.45 to 1 ug of the RNA was reverse transcribed using random hexamers. immunoSEQ multiplex PCR amplified TCR beta CDR3 across 54 Vbeta, 13 Jbeta. One entry per CDR3 protein results from TCRdb running MiXCR on the immunoSEQ multiplex PCR reads. Of under 200,000 distinct CDR3 sequences in the sample, about 93% were seen once. Sequencing of TCR beta was carried out in blood CD8+ and CD4+ T cells. TEMRA cells were FACS-enriched, unlike CD8+ and CD4+ T cells, which were negatively isolated. There are 15 residues in the CDR3. J was trimmed by 1 base and V by 6 bases; bases with no gene match: 4. CDR1 is LNHDA and CDR2 is SQIVND in the germline V gene (reference sequence).

The V gene is TRBV19, the J gene TRBJ2-3; TRBD1 matches at 10 bases. The receptor's source is a human donor in good health. The specimen sequenced was CD4+ T cells from PBMCs. CDR3 nucleotides: TGTGCCAGTAGCCCAGGGACAGGGGGCACAGATACGCAGTATTTT. Protein product: CASSPGTGGTDTQYF.